These 2 T cell receptor beta chains were sequenced from one sample in a study of cytomegalovirus exposure and HLA in healthy donors. Libraries were prepared by immunoSEQ multiplex PCR; TCRdb keeps only in-frame clonotypes and omits some of them. The table has some 76,000 clones, 85% to 95% seen once. The sequenced sample consisted of PBMCs. The source of these receptors is a woman younger than 35 in good health and CMV-seronegative.

A single count supports this clone. This chain uses TRBV28 with TRBJ2-3; 9 bases fit TRBD2. This CDR3 contains 16 residues. Germline-derived CDR1 and CDR2 are MDHEN and SYDVKM. After removal of 6 bases from V and 4 bases from J, the junction contained 11 bases not matched to a gene. CDR3 residues: CASRTAGGRDADTQYF. CDR3 nucleotide sequence: TGTGCCAGCAGAACAGCGGGAGGTCGAGACGCAGATACGCAGTATTTT.

J is TRBJ2-7 and V is TRBV13; D might be TRBD2 (5 bases). This CDR3 has 15 residues. Per germline, CDR1 PRHDT and CDR2 FYEKMQ (reference sequence). Trimming left V 1 base short and J 0 bases short, with 10 bases between. Here the CDR3 DNA reads TGTGCCAGCAGCTTAGTCGGAACTAGCTCCTACGAGCAGTACTTC. This translates into CASSLVGTSSYEQYF.